What follows describes a single T cell receptor beta chain. This sample was included in a study of cytomegalovirus exposure and HLA in healthy donors. Germline CDR1 and CDR2: SGHVS and FQNEAQ. The CDR3 covers 19 residues. With 1 base removed from V and 3 bases from J, the gap between germline ends came to 25 bases. With 60 Vbeta and 13 Jbeta primers, the PCR was carried out. Using immunoSEQ multiplex PCR, the repertoire was profiled, and TCRdb retains in-frame clones only, with some absent. Of 150,000 to 200,000 clones detected, approximately 84% appear once; the ten largest clones hold around 0.27%. This TCR came from a boy between 10 and 17 years old in good health and CMV-seronegative. This chain connects TRBV7-8 to TRBJ2-7, with a tentative D call TRBD1 (6 bases). The material sequenced was PBMCs. CDR3 region: CASSLDRFPMGHRNYEQYF. For the CDR3, the DNA is TGTGCCAGCAGCTTAGATAGGTTCCCCATGGGACATAGAAACTACGAGCAGTACTTC.